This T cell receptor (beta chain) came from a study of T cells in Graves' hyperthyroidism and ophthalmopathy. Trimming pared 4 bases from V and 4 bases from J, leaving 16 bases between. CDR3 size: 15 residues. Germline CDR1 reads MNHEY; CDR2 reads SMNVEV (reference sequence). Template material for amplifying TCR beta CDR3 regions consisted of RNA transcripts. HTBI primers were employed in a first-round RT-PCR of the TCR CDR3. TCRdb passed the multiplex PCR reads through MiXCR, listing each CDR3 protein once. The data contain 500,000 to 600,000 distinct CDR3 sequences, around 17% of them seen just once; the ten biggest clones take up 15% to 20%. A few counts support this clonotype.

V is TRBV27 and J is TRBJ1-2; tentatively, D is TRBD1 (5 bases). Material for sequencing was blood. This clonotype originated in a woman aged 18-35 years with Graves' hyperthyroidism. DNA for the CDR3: TGTGCCAGCAGTTCCCCCGACGCGGGGACCTATGGCTACACCTTC. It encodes CASSSPDAGTYGYTF.